This T cell receptor beta chain was found in a study of cytomegalovirus exposure and HLA in healthy donors. Study information: Genotyping of 400 or so donors showed that 80% to 85% belonged to the Caucasian-associated ancestry cluster.

This clone was observed a few times. Its target is unknown. J gave up 4 bases and V 5 bases, and 8 bases lay outside the gene matches. The CDR3 is made up of 15 amino acids. Germline-derived CDR1 and CDR2 are SGHAT and FQNNGV. Use of 60 Vbeta and 13 Jbeta primers characterized the PCR. Some clones are missing from TCRdb's copy, which holds only in-frame ones; the method was immunoSEQ multiplex PCR. Of about 180,000 clones in the sample, 84% were seen once. Study outcomes and limitations: Per a prior analysis, the majority of TCR beta V segments were productive roughly 90% or roughly 30% of the time. The study labeled 150 to 200 TCR beta chains cytomegalovirus-associated. Sequencing artifact likely explains a cluster of highly shared sequence variants.

The V and J genes are TRBV11-2 and TRBJ2-5; TRBD1 matches 9 bases. The sequenced sample was PBMCs. This TCR derives from a girl aged 10-17 years in good health and CMV-seropositive. The CDR3 sequence is CASSTGQGKGETQYF. CDR3 nucleotide sequence: TGTGCCAGCAGCACCGGACAGGGGAAAGGAGAGACCCAGTACTTC.